The clone carrying this TCR beta chain was seen more than once but under ten times. Its antigen is currently unknown. This sample stems from a study of T cells in Graves' hyperthyroidism and ophthalmopathy. Background on the study: Upon initial diagnosis and before any treatment, peripheral blood was collected. Points from the study as a whole: A median approximately 6.5 months before onset, the model predicted ophthalmopathy.

The PBMCs were taken from approximately 11 ml of fresh peripheral blood. The CDR3 runs to 16 residues. In germline, CDR1 is DFQATT, CDR2 SNEGSKA (reference sequence). J was trimmed by 1 base and V by 3 bases; bases with no gene match: 7. RNA transcripts served as the template for amplifying TCR beta CDR3 regions. TCR CDR3 underwent first-round RT-PCR with the HTBI primer set. TCRdb called the multiplex PCR reads again in MiXCR, with one record for every CDR3 protein. The repertoire consists of 490,000 or so distinct CDR3 sequences, with around 20% occurring once and the leading ten covering roughly 50%.

The chain employs TRBV20-1 and TRBJ2-3; 10 bases match TRBD2. What was sequenced was blood. The clonotype comes from a man aged 35-49 years with Graves' ophthalmopathy. The CDR3 DNA is TGCAGTGCTAGTGAACAAAGCGGGAGGGGCACAGATACGCAGTATTTT. It specifies CSASEQSGRGTDTQYF.